This TCR beta chain comes out of a study of read filtering for tumor transcriptome and immune sequencing. Study-level findings and limits: Dropping single-read clonotypes raised IR-seq and RNA-seq shared-clonotype correlation.

For this clonotype: Its antigen is currently unknown.

This library used around 400 ng RNA and molecular barcoded adaptors spanning alpha/delta and beta/gamma chains. Each CDR3 protein gets one entry after TCRdb re-called the reads with MiXCR. The table has over 90,000 distinct CDR3 sequences, around a fifth seen once; the top ten hold about an eighth. This receptor was obtained from a donor aged 40 or over with multiple myeloma. The sequencing sample was made of a population of CD138-negative cells sorted from bone marrow.

The CDR3 here is CSVEDDSRGNTEAFF. Here the CDR3 DNA reads TGCAGCGTTGAAGATGACAGTAGAGGGAACACTGAAGCTTTCTTT. The chain employs TRBV29-1 and TRBJ1-1; D perhaps matches TRBD1 (5 bases). Trimming took off 0 bases at V and 1 base at J, with 12 bases between the two ends. From germline, CDR1 is SQVTM and CDR2 ANQGSEA. The CDR3 loop spans 15 amino acids. Variable domain in full (rest from reference TRBV29-1 and TRBJ1-1): SAVISQKPSRDICQRGTSLTIQCQVDSQVTMMFWYRQQPGQSLTLIATANQGSEATYESGFVIDKFPISRPNLTFSTLTVSNMSPEDSSIYLCSVEDDSRGNTEAFFGQGTRLTVV.